Listed below are T cell receptor beta chains from one sample, sequenced in a study of shared clonotypes between healthy human individuals. Sequencing was performed with immunoSEQ multiplex PCR; in TCRdb, only in-frame clones are kept and a portion is missing. The table includes approximately 1,500,000 clones, 95% to 99% detected once. Sequenced material: naive CD4+ T cells sorted from blood. The receptors stem from a man aged 25-40 years in good health. Both conserved end residues are part of each CDR3. A D gene is named only where the DNA matches it firmly. Clone sizes are given selectively: once, few, many, or a class where the clone is expanded.

d_call j_call clone_size v_call cdr3_aa cdr3_nt
NA TRBJ1-3 NA TRBV7-6 CASSASSGNTIYF TGTGCCAGCAGCGCGAGCTCTGGAAACACCATATATTTT
NA TRBJ1-1 NA TRBV18 CASSPTPGDTEAFF TGTGCCAGCTCACCGACCCCGGGGGACACTGAAGCTTTCTTT
NA TRBJ1-5 NA TRBV5-8 CASSLGGKDQPQHF TGTGCCAGCAGCTTGGGGGGTAAAGATCAGCCCCAGCATTTT
NA TRBJ2-7 NA TRBV28 CASSLLLGNEQYF TGTGCCAGCAGTTTACTCTTGGGCAACGAGCAGTACTTC
NA TRBJ2-5 NA TRBV5-1 CASSFGDGETQYF TGCGCCAGCAGCTTCGGAGACGGAGAGACCCAGTACTTC
TRBD1 TRBJ2-1 NA TRBV5-1 CASSWTGTGAYNEQFF TGCGCCAGCAGCTGGACCGGGACAGGGGCCTACAATGAGCAGTTCTTC
TRBD2 TRBJ2-3 NA TRBV9 CASSRTLAVSTDTQYF TGTGCCAGCAGCCGAACACTAGCGGTTAGCACAGATACGCAGTATTTT
NA TRBJ2-7 NA TRBV11-2 CASSLIRVSYEQYF TGTGCCAGCAGCTTAATCCGGGTTTCCTACGAGCAGTACTTC
TRBD1 TRBJ2-7 once TRBV7-9 CASSPRTGGTPYEQYF TGTGCCAGCAGCCCTCGGACAGGGGGGACCCCCTACGAGCAGTACTTC
NA TRBJ2-2 NA TRBV7-6 CAPGELFF TGTGCCCCGGGGGAGCTGTTTTTT
TRBD1 TRBJ2-7 NA TRBV2 CASSESVAQGASYEQYF TGTGCCAGCAGTGAAAGCGTTGCTCAGGGGGCGTCCTACGAGCAGTACTTC
TRBD1 TRBJ1-2 NA TRBV18 CASSRTGQGDGYTF TGTGCCAGCTCACGAACGGGGCAGGGGGATGGCTACACCTTC
TRBD2 TRBJ2-5 NA TRBV7-8 CASSLRHAPGLAGGKETQYF TGTGCCAGCAGCTTACGTCACGCACCCGGACTAGCGGGAGGGAAAGAGACCCAGTACTTC
TRBD2 TRBJ2-1 once TRBV4-3 CASSRTSGSPYEQFF TGCGCCAGCAGTAGGACTAGCGGGAGTCCGTATGAGCAGTTCTTC
TRBD1 TRBJ2-1 NA TRBV6-5 CASKTGVSYNEQFF TGTGCCAGCAAAACAGGGGTCTCCTACAATGAGCAGTTCTTC
NA TRBJ2-7 NA TRBV10-3 CAISESSGGPSYEQYF TGTGCCATCAGTGAGTCGAGCGGAGGTCCCTCCTACGAGCAGTACTTC
TRBD1 TRBJ2-1 NA TRBV18 CASSLGQGSVEQFF TGTGCCAGCTCCCTCGGACAGGGCTCGGTTGAGCAGTTCTTC
TRBD1 TRBJ1-1 NA TRBV5-5 CASSQDRGRAEAFF TGTGCCAGCAGCCAAGACAGGGGGAGGGCTGAAGCTTTCTTT
NA TRBJ2-7 NA TRBV5-1 CASSGDRDSLYEQYF TGCGCCAGCAGCGGCGACCGGGACTCCCTCTACGAGCAGTACTTC
TRBD1 TRBJ2-2 NA TRBV6-1 CASCSRGLHTGELFF TGTGCCAGCTGTAGCAGGGGGCTGCACACCGGGGAGCTGTTTTTT
TRBD1 TRBJ1-2 NA TRBV2 CASRLGQARAGSDGVSYTF TGTGCCAGCAGGCTGGGACAGGCGCGAGCTGGGAGCGACGGTGTGAGCTACACCTTC
NA TRBJ2-5 NA TRBV21-1 CASSKRPGQGRGNLETQYF TGTGCCAGCAGCAAACGCCCGGGACAGGGGAGGGGGAATTTAGAGACCCAGTACTTC
NA TRBJ1-3 NA TRBV5-6 CASSLGPRNSGNTIYF TGTGCCAGCAGCTTAGGACCGAGAAACTCTGGAAACACCATATATTTT
NA TRBJ1-1 once TRBV29-1 CSVAGQEVRAFF TGCAGCGTAGCTGGCCAGGAGGTCCGCGCTTTCTTT
NA TRBJ2-7 once TRBV2 CASRERRTGTPEGEQYF TGTGCCAGCAGGGAACGGAGAACCGGGACCCCGGAAGGCGAGCAGTACTTC
NA TRBJ1-4 NA TRBV29-1 CSESDLTSNEKLFF TGCAGCGAGAGTGACTTGACCTCTAATGAAAAACTGTTTTTT
TRBD1 TRBJ2-4 NA TRBV6-5 CASSYFGQGSIQYF TGTGCCAGCAGTTACTTCGGACAGGGTAGCATTCAGTACTTC
TRBD2 TRBJ2-3 NA TRBV18 CASSRPSVVGGGTDTQYF TGTGCCAGCTCCCGTCCGAGCGTCGTGGGAGGGGGCACAGATACGCAGTATTTT
NA TRBJ2-3 NA TRBV11-2 CASSLRSADTQYF TGTGCCAGCAGCTTAAGGAGCGCGGATACGCAGTATTTT
NA TRBJ1-1 NA TRBV18 CASSPTTGTEAFF TGTGCCAGCTCACCTACTACGGGGACTGAAGCTTTCTTT
TRBD1 TRBJ2-7 NA TRBV6-5 CVRGDRGYEQYF TGTGTCAGAGGGGACAGGGGATACGAGCAGTACTTC
TRBD1 TRBJ2-3 NA TRBV5-4 CAGSVTGVRTDTQYF TGTGCCGGCTCCGTGACAGGGGTTCGGACAGATACGCAGTATTTT
TRBD1 TRBJ2-2 NA TRBV10-1 CASSDEGAKGELFF TGCGCCAGCAGTGATGAGGGGGCGAAGGGGGAGCTGTTTTTT
NA TRBJ2-7 NA TRBV18 CASSPSTVEEQYF TGTGCCAGCTCACCCTCGACAGTGGAGGAGCAGTACTTC
NA TRBJ1-6 NA TRBV4-3 CASSQEIQVDSPLHF TGCGCCAGCAGCCAAGAAATACAGGTGGATTCACCCCTCCACTTT
TRBD2 TRBJ2-1 NA TRBV18 CASSRAGTSLIIYNEQFF TGTGCCAGCTCACGCGCCGGGACTAGCCTCATTATATACAATGAGCAGTTCTTC
NA TRBJ2-5 NA TRBV12-5 CASGLARWGTQYF TGTGCTAGTGGTTTGGCCCGATGGGGGACCCAGTACTTC
NA TRBJ1-2 NA TRBV6-1 CASSEAGGIGYTF TGTGCCAGCAGTGAAGCGGGAGGGATTGGCTACACCTTC
NA TRBJ2-2 once TRBV7-6 CASSPRTGNTGELFF TGTGCCAGCAGCCCCCGGACGGGGAACACCGGGGAGCTGTTTTTT